These 25 T cell receptor beta chains came from one sample sequenced in a study of read filtering for tumor transcriptome and immune sequencing. The library was built from around 380 ng RNA with molecular barcoded adaptors for alpha/delta and beta/gamma chains. TCRdb re-derived calls from the reads in MiXCR, one entry per CDR3 protein. Among roughly 27,000 distinct CDR3 sequences, roughly 14% were seen once, and the ten largest hold 35% to 50%. The source material was a population of CD138-negative cells sorted from bone marrow. All receptors derive from a donor aged 40 or over with multiple myeloma.

This clonotype has ten or more counts. CDR3 bases: TGTGCCACTCAGGGACAACAGACCGGGGAGCTGTTTTTT. Translated, it gives CATQGQQTGELFF. This chain uses TRBV28 with TRBJ2-2, with D possibly being TRBD1 (6 bases). CDR1 MDHEN and CDR2 SYDVKM come from the germline V gene. This CDR3 is built from 13 residues. The V gene lost 10 bases and the J gene lost 5 bases, with 14 bases spanning the gap. The complete variable domain, with remaining parts taken from reference TRBV28 and TRBJ2-2, reads DVKVTQSSRYLVKRTGEKVFLECVQDMDHENMFWYRQDPGLGLRLIYFSYDVKMKEKGDIPEGYSVSREKKERFSLILESASTNQTSMYLCATQGQQTGELFFGEGSRLTVL.

This clonotype came up many times. The chain employs TRBV11-2 and TRBJ2-5; D is ambiguous. V lost 3 bases to trimming and J lost 5 bases, with 4 bases between them. Germline CDR1 SGHAT, CDR2 FQNNGV. The CDR3 is 11 residues long. CDR3 DNA sequence: TGTGCCAGCAGCTTCGGTGAGACCCAGTACTTC. It specifies CASSFGETQYF.

The CDR3 nucleotides are TGTGCCAGTAGTCGCCTAGGACTAGCGGAGGTTTACGAGCAGTACTTC. It translates to CASSRLGLAEVYEQYF. The chain recombines TRBV19 with TRBJ2-7, with 10 nucleotides matching TRBD2. The V and J ends lost 5 bases and 4 bases, in that order; junction bases with no gene match: 11. Germline V CDR1 and CDR2: LNHDA, SQIVND (reference sequence). The CDR3 is made up of 16 amino acids.

The rearrangement links TRBV2 to TRBJ2-1, with 8 bases identical to TRBD2. The ends lost 6 bases at V and 8 bases at J; junction bases unmatched: 6. Germline CDR1 reads SNHLY; CDR2 reads FYNNEI. This CDR3 spans 13 amino acids. DNA for the CDR3: TGTGCCAGCAGATATAGCGGGACATATGAGCAGTTCTTC. Protein product: CASRYSGTYEQFF. Based on the CDR3 plus reference TRBV2 and TRBJ2-1, the full variable domain is EPEVTQTPSHQVTQMGQEVILRCVPISNHLYFYWYRQILGQKVEFLVSFYNNEISEKSEIFDDQFSVERPDGSNFTLKIRSTKLEDSAMYFCASRYSGTYEQFFGPGTRLTVL.

This clonotype appeared many times. This rearrangement joins TRBV29-1 to TRBJ2-3; D is unclear. The CDR3 is 14 residues long. In germline, CDR1 is SQVTM, CDR2 ANQGSEA. The germline V and J ends were trimmed by 4 bases and 3 bases, with 14 bases remaining between them. CDR3 loop: CSVGGPSRTDTQYF. The CDR3 region has the DNA TGCAGCGTTGGCGGACCTTCGAGGACAGATACGCAGTATTTT.

There are many counts of this clonotype. The chain has TRBV19 and TRBJ1-5; no clear D. CDR1 LNHDA and CDR2 SQIVND come from the germline V gene (reference sequence). This CDR3 is 13 amino acids long. V was clipped by 1 base and J by 6 bases, with 7 bases between them. CDR3 region: CASSIAVRQPQHF. CDR3 DNA sequence: TGTGCCAGTAGTATAGCGGTACGTCAGCCCCAGCATTTT.

The chain has TRBV12-3 or TRBV12-4 and TRBJ2-5; TRBD2 agrees at 9 bases. CDR3 length equals 14 residues. The junction had 7 bases not matched to a gene; V was cut back by 6 bases and J by 5 bases. The CDR3 sequence is CASSPSTSGETQYF. The CDR3, as DNA: TGTGCCAGCAGCCCCTCGACTAGCGGTGAGACCCAGTACTTC.

A word on this clonotype: A much bigger clone sits one base away, suggesting this may be a read error. V gene TRBV29-1 combines with J gene TRBJ1-4; possibly TRBD1 for D (5 bases). The CDR3 is 13 residues long. Germline V gives CDR1 SQVTM, CDR2 ANQGSEA. CDR3 bases: TGCACCGCGTCGCCCTCAATGGGGGAAAAACTGTCTTTT. Translated: CTASPSMGEKLSF.

This clonotype was detected ten times or more. The V and J genes are TRBV29-1 and TRBJ2-5, with D unclear. The CDR3 totals 13 residues. Germline V gene data show CDR1 as SQVTM and CDR2 as ANQGSEA. Trimming stripped 4 bases from V and 1 base from J, with 10 bases between. The CDR3, as DNA: TGCAGCGTTGTGAGGCAGTTCCAAGAGACCCAGTACTTC. It codes for CSVVRQFQETQYF. The variable domain in full, completed from reference TRBV29-1 and TRBJ2-5, reads SAVISQKPSRDICQRGTSLTIQCQVDSQVTMMFWYRQQPGQSLTLIATANQGSEATYESGFVIDKFPISRPNLTFSTLTVSNMSPEDSSIYLCSVVRQFQETQYFGPGTRLLVL.

Details on this clonotype: This sequence may be a read error, since a much larger clone differs from it by one base. The chain joins TRBV20-1 to TRBJ1-1, with a weak D call TRBD1 (5 bases). This CDR3 comprises 13 residues. Trimming left V 7 bases short and J 5 bases short, with 17 bases between. Germline V CDR1 and CDR2: DFQATT, SNEGSKA (reference sequence). The CDR3 region is CSDRKDLATEAFF. The CDR3 region has the DNA TGCAGTGACAGGAAGGACCTGGCGACTGAAGCTTTCTTT.

This clonotype was recorded at least ten times. The V call is TRBV4-1, the J call TRBJ2-3; 9 nucleotides match TRBD1. V was pared by 0 bases and J by 6 bases, with 7 bases of the junction left unmatched. Germline CDR1 reads MGHRA; CDR2 reads YSYEKL. The CDR3 length is 16 residues. CDR3 amino acids: CASSQEDRGPRDTQYF. CDR3 nucleotides: TGCGCCAGCAGCCAAGAGGACAGGGGCCCTAGGGATACGCAGTATTTT.

This clonotype was picked up many times. The junction and the germline gene differ at one end; a read error may be behind it. The chain has TRBV5-1 and TRBJ1-4; D ambiguous. The CDR3 totals 15 residues. Germline lookup yields CDR1 SGHRS and CDR2 YFSETQ. The CDR3 protein is CASSLESSTDEKLFF. The CDR3 region has the DNA TGCGCCAGCAGCTTGGAATCCTCAACTGATGAAAAACTGTTTTTT.

About this clonotype itself: This may arise from a read error, as a much more abundant clone is one base away. V is TRBV10-3 and J is TRBJ2-3, with a tentative D call TRBD2 (6 bases). CDR1 and CDR2 (germline): ENHRY, SYGVKD. The CDR3 contains 14 residues. The CDR3 nucleotides read TGTGCCATCAAAATGGATACTAGCACAGATACGCAGTGTTTT. Protein product: CAIKMDTSTDTQCF.

This clonotype was found many times. The gene calls are TRBV18 and TRBJ2-3, with TRBD2 as a possible D gene (6 bases). This CDR3 is built from 16 residues. Germline CDR1 reads KGHSH; CDR2 reads LQKENI. Trimming took off 6 bases at V and 6 bases at J, with 22 bases between the two ends. The CDR3 bases are TGTGCCAGCTCCCCCGGGACTCAACTTCGAGGGGATACGCAGTATTTT. It encodes CASSPGTQLRGDTQYF.

This clonotype was observed at least ten times. J is TRBJ1-6 and V is TRBV12-3 or TRBV12-4, with 7 bases fitting TRBD1. J gave up 0 bases and V 7 bases, and 9 bases lay outside the gene matches. The CDR3 consists of 17 residues. CDR3 DNA: TGTGCCAGCACGGGACAGAGGATGAGCTCCTATAATTCACCCCTCCACTTT. Amino acid sequence: CASTGQRMSSYNSPLHF.

This clonotype appeared many times. The chain links TRBV28 to TRBJ2-7; 9 positions match TRBD2. Trimming cost V 11 bases and J 5 bases; bases outside gene matches: 10. The CDR3 sequence is 13 residues long. Germline CDR1 reads MDHEN; CDR2 reads SYDVKM. CDR3 amino acids: CAGRASGNNEQYF. The CDR3 DNA sequence: TGTGCCGGGCGCGCTAGCGGGAACAACGAGCAGTACTTC.

As concerns this clonotype: The junction departs from germline at one end; a sequencing error may be responsible. This rearrangement joins TRBV12-3 or TRBV12-4 to TRBJ1-1, with D tentatively TRBD1 (6 bases). This CDR3 is built from 15 residues. The CDR3 bases are TGCGCCAGCAGTCCGTCGTTGGGGGCGAACACTGAAGCTCTCTTT. Translating gives CASSPSLGANTEALF.

This clonotype was counted ten times or more. J is TRBJ2-1 and V is TRBV18; possibly TRBD1 for D (7 bases). With 6 bases removed from V and 4 bases from J, the gap between germline ends came to 13 bases. Germline V lookup: CDR1 KGHSH, CDR2 LQKENI. The CDR3 has 14 residues. Here the CDR3 reads CASSETGTYNEQFF. The CDR3 coding sequence is TGTGCCAGCTCCGAGACAGGGACTTACAATGAGCAGTTCTTC.

This clonotype was counted ten times or more. The junction shows a germline mismatch at one end, possibly a read error. V and J are TRBV19 and TRBJ1-1, with D perhaps matching TRBD1 (5 bases). This CDR3 region has 12 residues. Germline values: CDR1 LNHDA, CDR2 SQIVND (reference sequence). The CDR3 spells CASSIGRGEAFF. In DNA form, the CDR3 reads TGTGCCAGTAGCATAGGGAGGGGTGAAGCTTTCTTT.

Remarks on this clonotype: This may come from a read error, since a much larger clone is one base off. J is TRBJ1-5 and V is TRBV3-1; unclear D gene. The V gene's germline CDR1 is LGHDT and CDR2 YNNKEL (reference sequence). This CDR3 contains 13 residues. This CDR3 is CASSQDGANPRNF. CDR3 DNA sequence: TGTGCCAGCAGCCAAGATGGAGCGAATCCCCGGAATTTT. Combining the CDR3 with reference TRBV3-1 and TRBJ1-5 gives the whole variable domain DTAVSQTPKYLVTQMGNDKSIKCEQNLGHDTMYWYKQDSKKFLKIMFSYNNKELIINETVPNRFSPKSPDKAHLNLHINSLELGDSAVYFCASSQDGANPRNFGDGTRLSIL.

This clonotype was observed many times. V is TRBV7-9 and J is TRBJ2-7, with D unclear. This CDR3 region has 14 residues. V was clipped by 1 base and J by 1 base, with 8 bases between them. Germline CDR1 is SEHNR and CDR2 is FQNEAQ (reference sequence). CDR3 in amino acids: CASSLELGSYEQYF. The CDR3 DNA follows: TGTGCCAGCAGCTTAGAGCTGGGGTCCTACGAGCAGTACTTC.

This clonotype was detected ten times or more. CDR3 DNA: TGCGCCAGCAGCCAAGAGGGGAGGAAGGGGGCGCAAGAGCAGTACTTC. Translated: CASSQEGRKGAQEQYF. V usage is TRBV4-1 and J usage is TRBJ2-7; D might be TRBD1 (7 bases). The CDR3 is made up of 16 amino acids. Trimming took 0 bases from V and 7 from J, leaving 19 bases between them. Germline lookup yields CDR1 MGHRA and CDR2 YSYEKL.

This chain uses TRBV6-2 or TRBV6-3 with TRBJ2-3, with 7 nucleotides matching TRBD2. The CDR3 has 13 amino acids. V lost 8 bases, J lost 6 bases, and 8 bases stayed unmatched. Germline V gives CDR1 MNHEY, CDR2 SVGEGT. This chain's CDR3 is CASGLLASDTQYF. The CDR3 DNA sequence: TGTGCCAGCGGTTTACTAGCGTCGGATACGCAGTATTTT.

This clonotype was counted many times. The J gene is TRBJ1-5, the V gene TRBV7-9; D unclear. Trimming stripped 3 bases from V and 4 bases from J, with 13 bases between. The CDR3 covers 15 residues. Germline CDR1 is SEHNR and CDR2 is FQNEAQ (reference sequence). The CDR3 is CASSFDAGGNQPQHF. CDR3 bases: TGTGCCAGCAGCTTTGATGCAGGAGGTAATCAGCCCCAGCATTTT.

In its sample, this clonotype was seen many times. The chain employs TRBV5-1 and TRBJ2-1; 8 bases match TRBD2. V lost 4 bases, J lost 4 bases, and 7 bases stayed unmatched. The germline gives CDR1 SGHRS, CDR2 YFSETQ. The CDR3 contains 15 residues. The DNA for the CDR3 is TGCGCCAGCAGCACAACCGGGACTAGTTACAATGAGCAGTTCTTC. This translates into CASSTTGTSYNEQFF.